A selection of T cell receptor beta chains follows, all from one sample in a study of PD-L1 blockade in urothelial cancer. Method: immunoSEQ multiplex PCR; TCRdb's copy keeps in-frame clones and lacks some. The sample records over 75,000 clones, around 90% being singletons. Here the sequenced sample was PBMCs, taken around atezolizumab (anti-PD-L1) treatment. These receptors came from a woman of 80 years or more with urothelial cancer. The CDR3 runs from the conserved cysteine through the conserved F or W. The D gene is left open where the match is weak. Where a row states a size, it is once, few, many or the class of an expanded clone; other rows omit it.

D gene	V gene	J gene	clone size	CDR3 DNA	CDR3 protein
-	TRBV27	TRBJ1-1	-	TGTGCCAGTAGTTTAAATCCGGCGGCGGGGAACACTGAAGCTTTCTTT	CASSLNPAAGNTEAFF
-	TRBV2	TRBJ2-7	-	TGTGCCAGCAGGGGAGTAAGTTACGAGCAGTACTTC	CASRGVSYEQYF
-	TRBV5-8	TRBJ1-3	-	TGTGCCAGCAGCCCCGGACTGATCTCTGGAAACACCATATATTTT	CASSPGLISGNTIYF
TRBD2	TRBV18	TRBJ2-2	-	TGTGCCAGCTCACCCCGCCCGGCGGGAGTGACCGGGGAGCTGTTTTTT	CASSPRPAGVTGELFF
-	TRBV30	TRBJ1-2	once	TGTGCCTGGAGTGTGGCCCCCTCTGGCTACACCTTC	CAWSVAPSGYTF
TRBD1	TRBV30	TRBJ1-5	-	TGTGCCTGGAGTCGAACAGGGGGCAATCAGCCCCAGCATTTT	CAWSRTGGNQPQHF
-	TRBV7-3	TRBJ2-1	-	TGTGCCAGCAGCCGCGTCGGGGGAGTGGATAATGAGCAGTTCTTC	CASSRVGGVDNEQFF
TRBD1	TRBV15	TRBJ1-5	-	TGTGCCACCAGCCCCCGACAGGGGGGCAATCAGCCCCAGCATTTT	CATSPRQGGNQPQHF
TRBD2	TRBV27	TRBJ2-1	-	TGTGCCAGCAGTTTAAGAGCGGGGGGGGGCCTCTCCTACAATGAGCAGTTCTTC	CASSLRAGGGLSYNEQFF
TRBD1	TRBV11-3	TRBJ2-3	-	TGTGCCAGCAGCTTAGGGAGACAGGGTCCAGATACGCAGTATTTT	CASSLGRQGPDTQYF
TRBD1	TRBV11-2	TRBJ2-1	-	TGTGCCAGCAGCTTAGGGGGGACAGCTAATGAGCAGTTCTTC	CASSLGGTANEQFF
-	TRBV11-2	TRBJ2-7	-	TGTGCCAGCAGCGTAGACCCCAGTCTCTACGAGCAGTACTTC	CASSVDPSLYEQYF
-	TRBV7-9	TRBJ1-1	once	TGTGCCAGCAGCCAGGGAGGGACTGAAGCTTTCTTT	CASSQGGTEAFF
-	TRBV6-1	TRBJ1-1	-	TGTGCCAGCAGTGAAACAGATGTTGCAGCTTTCTTT	CASSETDVAAFF